A single sample is the source of the 18 T cell receptor beta chains below, sequenced in a study of T cell responses to AZD1222 COVID-19 vaccine. Only in-frame clones appear in the TCRdb table, and some are missing; sequencing was by immunoSEQ multiplex PCR. The table shows 180,000 or so clones, with around 90% occurring only once. The sequenced sample was peripheral blood, obtained on day 0 of AZD1222 vaccination. Source of these receptors: an adult in good health.

The chain carries TRBV7-9 and TRBJ1-6; D call uncertain. The CDR3 has 12 amino acids. V was shortened by 5 bases and J by 7 bases, with 6 bases between the two germline ends. Germline V gene data show CDR1 as SEHNR and CDR2 as FQNEAQ (reference sequence). The CDR3 DNA sequence: TGTGCCAGCAGCCTACAGAATTCACCCCTCCACTTT. It specifies CASSLQNSPLHF.

The V gene is TRBV5-6, the J gene TRBJ2-1, with D hard to call. V was trimmed by 4 bases and J by 6 bases, leaving 8 bases between them. Germline V CDR1 and CDR2: SGHDT, YYEEEE. The CDR3 sequence is 12 residues long. The CDR3: CASSPPGNEQFF. The CDR3 region has the DNA TGTGCCAGCAGCCCCCCCGGCAATGAGCAGTTCTTC.

This chain joins TRBV7-8 and TRBJ1-5; D perhaps matches TRBD1 (5 bases). The CDR3 is made up of 15 amino acids. Germline values: CDR1 SGHVS, CDR2 FQNEAQ. Trimming stripped 5 bases from V and 4 bases from J, with 15 bases between. The CDR3 DNA reads TGTGCCAGCAGCAAAGGGGTCCTTACAAATCAGCCCCAGCATTTT. It translates to CASSKGVLTNQPQHF.

The chain couples TRBV12-3 or TRBV12-4 to TRBJ1-1; D uncertain. The CDR3 totals 12 residues. With 3 bases removed from V and 11 bases from J, the gap between germline ends came to 13 bases. The CDR3 DNA is TGTGCCAGCAGTTTCTCGGGAGGCGGGGCTTTCTTT. This translates into CASSFSGGGAFF.

This chain links TRBV2 with TRBJ1-4, with 9 positions matching TRBD1. The germline CDR1 and CDR2 sequences are SNHLY and FYNNEI. V shed 6 bases and J 4 bases; nucleotides not matched to a gene: 15. The CDR3 has 18 residues. The CDR3 sequence: CASRDNPGTGSFNEKLFF. CDR3 in DNA: TGTGCCAGCAGGGATAACCCCGGGACAGGGAGCTTTAATGAAAAACTGTTTTTT.

This rearrangement joins TRBV7-9 to TRBJ1-4, with a tentative D call TRBD1 (6 bases). Trimming took 5 bases from V and 5 from J, leaving 12 bases between them. The CDR3 spans 14 residues. Germline V gene data show CDR1 as SEHNR and CDR2 as FQNEAQ (reference sequence). CDR3 DNA sequence: TGTGCCAGCAGCCCGACAGGTGGGAATGAAAAACTGTTTTTT. Translated, it gives CASSPTGGNEKLFF. The variable domain in full, completed from reference TRBV7-9 and TRBJ1-4, reads DTGVSQNPRHKITKRGQNVTFRCDPISEHNRLYWYRQTLGQGPEFLTYFQNEAQLEKSRLLSDRFSAERPKGSFSTLEIQRTEQGDSAMYLCASSPTGGNEKLFFGSGTQLSVL.

V and J are TRBV6-1 and TRBJ2-3, with 7 bases identical to TRBD1. CDR3 length: 16 residues. Germline values: CDR1 MNHNS, CDR2 SASEGT. V trimming: 3 bases; J trimming: 0 bases; junction bases outside the gene matches: 6. CDR3 loop: CASSEHRGPSTDTQYF. CDR3 bases: TGTGCCAGCAGTGAGCACAGGGGACCTAGCACAGATACGCAGTATTTT.

The V gene is TRBV11-2, the J gene TRBJ2-7; maybe TRBD1 (6 bases). The CDR3 totals 13 residues. Deletions cut 3 bases from V and 5 bases from J, with 11 bases between. The germline gives CDR1 SGHAT, CDR2 FQNNGV. This CDR3 is CASSFGTIDEQYF. The CDR3 coding sequence is TGTGCCAGCAGCTTTGGGACAATCGACGAGCAGTACTTC.

J is TRBJ2-7 and V is TRBV7-9; 13 bases are shared with TRBD2. V shed 5 bases, J shed 4 bases, and the junction held 5 bases outside the gene matches. From germline, CDR1 is SEHNR and CDR2 FQNEAQ (reference sequence). The CDR3 sequence is 15 residues long. The CDR3 loop reads CASSTRTSGRYEQYF. CDR3 in DNA: TGTGCCAGCAGCACCCGGACTAGCGGGAGATACGAGCAGTACTTC.

The V gene is TRBV1, the J gene TRBJ1-6; TRBD1, the table's D call, lacks a check against the DNA. TRBV1 is a known pseudogene. This CDR3 is 17 amino acids long. For the CDR3, the DNA is TGCACCACCCCCAGACGTACAGGGAGCTCCTATAATTCACCCCTCCACTTT. Amino acid sequence: CTTPRRTGSSYNSPLHF.

The chain recombines TRBV13 with TRBJ1-1, with D possibly TRBD1 on 5 matching bases. CDR3 length: 14 residues. Germline CDR1 reads PRHDT; CDR2 reads FYEKMQ (reference sequence). V was clipped by 6 bases and J by 4 bases, with 15 bases between them. The CDR3 region has the DNA TGTGCCAGCAGATACCAGGGCGGGGGCACTGAAGCTTTCTTT. It codes for CASRYQGGGTEAFF.

This rearrangement joins TRBV2 to TRBJ1-5, with TRBD1 matching over 12 bases. With 7 bases clipped from V and 6 bases from J, the junction kept 7 bases outside the gene matches. The CDR3 length is 15 residues. Germline V CDR1 and CDR2: SNHLY, FYNNEI. The CDR3 bases are TGTGCCAGCACCATACGGGGACAGGGGGCTCAGCCCCAGCATTTT. Protein: CASTIRGQGAQPQHF. The full variable domain, with the rest looked up from reference TRBV2 and TRBJ1-5, is EPEVTQTPSHQVTQMGQEVILRCVPISNHLYFYWYRQILGQKVEFLVSFYNNEISEKSEIFDDQFSVERPDGSNFTLKIRSTKLEDSAMYFCASTIRGQGAQPQHFGDGTRLSIL.

This chain uses TRBV10-3 with TRBJ1-1; no clear D. The V gene lost 0 bases and the J gene lost 1 base, with 6 bases spanning the gap. This CDR3 region has 14 residues. Germline V gives CDR1 ENHRY, CDR2 SYGVKD. The CDR3 coding sequence is TGTGCCATCAGTGAGTCGTGGGGGAACACTGAAGCTTTCTTT. This sequence encodes CAISESWGNTEAFF.

This chain joins TRBV24-1 and TRBJ2-3, with a weak D call TRBD2 (5 bases). This CDR3 region has 12 residues. Germline assignment: CDR1 KGHDR and CDR2 SFDVKD. V dropped 9 bases and J dropped 2 bases, with 8 bases sitting between them. CDR3 in amino acids: CATGGVTDTQYF. The CDR3 nucleotides read TGTGCCACCGGAGGAGTCACAGATACGCAGTATTTT.

The chain links TRBV30 to TRBJ2-7; TRBD1 agrees at 11 bases. J was trimmed by 6 bases and V by 2 bases; bases with no gene match: 3. The germline gives CDR1 GTSNPN, CDR2 SVGIG (reference sequence). There are 13 residues in the CDR3. CDR3 protein: CAWSPGTGGEQYF. The CDR3, as DNA: TGTGCCTGGAGTCCCGGGACAGGGGGCGAGCAGTACTTC.

The V call is TRBV7-9, the J call TRBJ1-4, with D unresolved. Per the germline V gene, CDR1 is SEHNR and CDR2 is FQNEAQ (reference sequence). Trimming shortened V by 8 bases and J by 8 bases, and 18 bases separated the two germline ends. This CDR3 contains 14 residues. The CDR3 DNA follows: TGTGCCAGCGTATCGGACCCTTCGAGCGAAAAACTGTTTTTT. This sequence encodes CASVSDPSSEKLFF.

The J gene is TRBJ1-4, the V gene TRBV7-8; D is possibly TRBD1 (5 bases). V was pared by 4 bases and J by 10 bases, with 16 bases between. The CDR3 runs to 14 residues. CDR1 SGHVS and CDR2 FQNEAQ come from the germline V gene. For the CDR3, the DNA is TGTGCCAGCAGCTGGCGGGGGGAGCGTGTAAAACTGTTTTTT. This translates into CASSWRGERVKLFF.

In this sample, this clone turned up once. The genes are TRBV5-4 and TRBJ2-3; D uncertain. The CDR3 contains 14 residues. V lost 2 bases and J lost 6, with 13 bases in between. Germline values: CDR1 SGHNT, CDR2 YYREEE (reference sequence). The CDR3 DNA sequence: TGTGCCAGCAGCTTAGCAGCGACCTGGGATACGCAGTATTTT. Amino acids: CASSLAATWDTQYF.